This is a list of T cell receptor beta chains from one sample in a study of OX40 agonist ivuxolimab in advanced cancers. The table came from immunoSEQ multiplex PCR; TCRdb's copy has only in-frame clones and leaves some out. The sample includes 10,000 or so clones, 70% to 80% seen only once; the top ten take approximately 28%. The specimen was CD4+ or CD8+ T cells sorted from blood, collected in a trial of the OX40 agonist ivuxolimab. The receptors shown here come from an adult with an advanced solid tumor such as melanoma, head and neck, liver or kidney cancer. Each CDR3 is given with its conserved first and last residue. D genes are given only for firm matches. Expanded clones are given a class, and other clones once, few, many or no size at all.

>TRBD2|TRBV30|TRBJ2-2|NA
CARATSGRDTGELFF
TGTGCCCGGGCTACTAGCGGGAGAGATACCGGGGAGCTGTTTTTT
>NA|TRBV4-1|TRBJ2-1|NA
CASSRGGQYNEQFF
TGCGCCAGCAGCCGGGGAGGACAGTACAATGAGCAGTTCTTC
>TRBD2|TRBV5-4|TRBJ2-7|few
CASGGGSASYEQYF
TGTGCCAGCGGGGGGGGGAGCGCGAGCTACGAGCAGTACTTC
>TRBD2|TRBV4-2|TRBJ2-3|NA
CASSQGSGSADTQYF
TGTGCCAGCAGCCAAGGAAGCGGGAGCGCAGATACGCAGTATTTT
>NA|TRBV5-2|TRBJ1-3|NA
CASSLRLSGTPLENTIYF
TGCGCCAGCAGCCTTAGACTGTCCGGGACTCCCTTGGAAAACACCATATATTTT
>NA|TRBV2|TRBJ2-1|NA
CASTLDFGSSYNEQFF
TGTGCCAGCACCCTAGATTTTGGGAGCTCCTACAATGAGCAGTTCTTC
>TRBD2|TRBV6-5|TRBJ2-7|NA
CASSSAGTSSYEQYF
TGTGCCAGCAGTAGCGCCGGGACTAGCAGCTACGAGCAGTACTTC
>NA|TRBV6-4|TRBJ1-2|few
CASSDGQGEGYGYTF
TGTGCCAGCAGTGACGGTCAGGGAGAGGGCTATGGCTACACCTTC
>TRBD2|TRBV14|TRBJ2-5|NA
CASSQGATLAAQETQYF
TGTGCCAGCAGCCAAGGGGCCACACTAGCGGCACAAGAGACCCAGTACTTC
>TRBD1|TRBV5-8|TRBJ2-1|NA
CASSGTGEGVQFF
TGTGCCAGCAGCGGGACAGGGGAAGGTGTGCAGTTCTTC